There are many counts of the clone carrying this T cell receptor beta chain. V was clipped by 2 bases and J by 9 bases, with 23 bases between them. Germline assignment: CDR1 SGHTA and CDR2 FQGNSA. The CDR3 is 17 amino acids. This specimen comes from a study of shared clonotypes between healthy human individuals. Assay: immunoSEQ multiplex PCR; the TCRdb copy retains only in-frame clones and omits some. The repertoire has approximately 340,000 clones, less than 85% of them found once; the top ten carry about 10%. This receptor was obtained from a man in his thirties or forties in good health. The V gene is TRBV7-2, the J gene TRBJ2-1; D may be TRBD1 (6 bases). Sequenced sample: memory CD4+ T cells sorted from blood. Documented subset: CD45RA-negative fraction. The CDR3 loop reads CASSLSSLGTQGGEQFF. CDR3 sequence (DNA): TGTGCCAGCAGCTTATCGTCGCTCGGTACCCAAGGGGGTGAGCAGTTCTTC. The full variable domain, with the rest looked up from reference TRBV7-2 and TRBJ2-1, is GAGVSQSPSNKVTEKGKDVELRCDPISGHTALYWYRQSLGQGLEFLIYFQGNSAPDKSGLPSDRFSAERTGGSVSTLTIQRTQQEDSAVYLCASSLSSLGTQGGEQFFGPGTRLTVL.